These 30 T cell receptor beta chains were all obtained from the same sample, sequenced in a study of shared clonotypes between healthy human individuals. This table comes from immunoSEQ multiplex PCR, and its TCRdb copy is limited to in-frame clones, with some not included. The sample shows about 490,000 clones, 70% to 80% of them seen only once. The source material was PBMCs. The receptors were sampled from a woman aged 40 to 50 in good health. Some clones in this sample may be carry-over from other donors' samples.

The rearrangement uses TRBV18 and TRBJ2-7, with TRBD1 matching over 7 bases. The CDR3 is 14 amino acids. Germline lookup yields CDR1 KGHSH and CDR2 LQKENI. Trimming removed 4 bases from V and 2 bases from J; junction bases left unmatched: 5. DNA for the CDR3: TGTGCCAGCTCACGCCGACAGGGCACCTACGAGCAGTACTTC. Translation gives CASSRRQGTYEQYF.

The genes are TRBV27 and TRBJ2-3; TRBD1 or TRBD2 may be the D gene (5 bases each). CDR1 MNHEY and CDR2 SMNVEV come from the germline V gene (reference sequence). Trimming shortened V by 8 bases and J by 6 bases, and 18 bases separated the two germline ends. This CDR3 has 14 amino acids. The CDR3: CASQRSGTPDTQYF. DNA for the CDR3: TGTGCCAGCCAAAGATCCGGGACCCCTGATACGCAGTATTTT.

This chain links TRBV10-2 with TRBJ2-3; 7 bases map to TRBD2. Per the germline V gene, CDR1 is WSHSY and CDR2 is SAAADI. The J segment lost 1 base and the V segment lost 7 bases, leaving 11 bases of the junction unmatched. The CDR3 runs 16 residues. CDR3 bases: TGCGCCAGCAATACGGGAGGAGTATTGCGCACAGATACGCAGTATTTT. This sequence encodes CASNTGGVLRTDTQYF.

The chain recombines TRBV29-1 with TRBJ2-3; 11 bases agree with TRBD2. Germline V gives CDR1 SQVTM, CDR2 ANQGSEA. This CDR3 spans 16 amino acids. Germline trimming cut 7 bases from V and 3 bases from J; bases unmatched to any gene: 12. The CDR3 sequence: CSAPGGGLAVTDTQYF. In nucleotides, the CDR3 is TGCAGCGCCCCAGGTGGGGGACTAGCGGTGACAGATACGCAGTATTTT.

DNA of the CDR3: TGTGCCAGCAGCCAAGATCTTATCCTAGCGGGAGTGGGGACCCAGTACTTC. It is translated as CASSQDLILAGVGTQYF. J is TRBJ2-5 and V is TRBV4-2; 10 bases align to TRBD2. The CDR3 is 17 amino acids. CDR1 is LGHNA, CDR2 YNFKEQ, per germline. V lost 0 bases, J lost 7 bases, and 11 bases stayed unmatched.

J is TRBJ1-4 and V is TRBV5-1; 7 nucleotides align to TRBD1. The V gene's germline CDR1 is SGHRS and CDR2 YFSETQ. The length of the CDR3 is 18 residues. J lost 0 bases, V lost 0 bases, and 8 bases had no gene match. The CDR3 protein is CASSLALRDSATNEKLFF. The CDR3 coding sequence is TGCGCCAGCAGCTTGGCTCTCCGGGACAGCGCAACTAATGAAAAACTGTTTTTT.

The chain links TRBV7-8 to TRBJ1-5; no firm D call. This CDR3 contains 17 residues. The germline V and J ends were trimmed by 1 base and 4 bases, with 17 bases remaining between them. Germline CDR1 reads SGHVS; CDR2 reads FQNEAQ. This chain's CDR3 is CASSLGVGSGANQPQHF. The CDR3 nucleotides are TGTGCCAGCAGCTTAGGAGTAGGGTCAGGAGCTAATCAGCCCCAGCATTTT. Looking up the rest from reference TRBV7-8 and TRBJ1-5 gives the full variable domain: GAGVSQSPRYKVAKRGQDVALRCDPISGHVSLFWYQQALGQGPEFLTYFQNEAQLDKSGLPSDRFFAERPEGSVSTLKIQRTQQEDSAVYLCASSLGVGSGANQPQHFGDGTRLSIL.

The chain employs TRBV5-1 and TRBJ2-1, with D possibly being TRBD1 (5 bases). The CDR3 extends over 15 amino acids. V dropped 1 base and J dropped 5 bases, with 13 bases sitting between them. CDR1 and CDR2 from the germline V gene are SGHRS and YFSETQ. The CDR3 DNA sequence: TGCGCCAGCAGCTTGTGGGGCAGTGAGGACAATGAGCAGTTCTTC. This encodes CASSLWGSEDNEQFF. The variable domain in full, completed from reference TRBV5-1 and TRBJ2-1, reads KAGVTQTPRYLIKTRGQQVTLSCSPISGHRSVSWYQQTPGQGLQFLFEYFSETQRNKGNFPGRFSGRQFSNSRSEMNVSTLELGDSALYLCASSLWGSEDNEQFFGPGTRLTVL.

The chain carries TRBV28 and TRBJ1-5; D is unclear. Germline V gene data show CDR1 as MDHEN and CDR2 as SYDVKM. Between the trimmed V and J ends, which lost 3 bases and 3 bases, there was a span of 9 bases. This CDR3 spans 14 amino acids. CDR3 bases: TGTGCCAGCAGTTTCCGAGGGCTCAATCAGCCCCAGCATTTT. This sequence encodes CASSFRGLNQPQHF.

This chain uses TRBV9 with TRBJ2-1, with 8 nucleotides matching TRBD1. Trimming at V came to 0 bases and at J to 9 bases, leaving 5 bases not matched to a gene. The CDR3 consists of 14 residues. Looked up from germline, CDR1 is SGDLS and CDR2 is YYNGEE. The CDR3 region has the DNA TGTGCCAGCAGCGTAGTTGGACAGGGAGTTGAGCAGTTCTTC. Translated: CASSVVGQGVEQFF.

This clone was detected a few times. The J gene is TRBJ2-1, the V gene TRBV14; D is uncertain. The V and J ends lost 1 base and 8 bases respectively, with 12 bases between them. CDR1 is SGHDN, CDR2 FVKESK, per germline. The CDR3 consists of 14 residues. CDR3 DNA sequence: TGTGCCAGCAGCCAAGTGCGCGTCGAGTATGAGCAGTTCTTC. It yields the protein CASSQVRVEYEQFF.

This clone was seen only once. The chain is built from TRBV2 and TRBJ2-2; D is perhaps TRBD2 (6 bases). The CDR3 has 13 amino acids. The germline V gene has CDR1 SNHLY and CDR2 FYNNEI. The ends were cut back, 5 bases at V and 7 bases at J, with 11 bases in the middle. The CDR3 is CASSPGTGGELFF. The CDR3, as DNA: TGTGCCAGCAGTCCGGGGACTGGCGGGGAGCTGTTTTTT.

The rearrangement joins TRBV28 to TRBJ2-1; the D gene is possibly TRBD2 (5 bases). V lost 7 bases and J 10 bases, leaving 17 bases between the germline ends. From germline, CDR1 is MDHEN and CDR2 SYDVKM. The CDR3 sequence is 13 residues long. The CDR3 DNA sequence: TGTGCCAGCAAGAGCGGCTCTCCCAACGAGCAGTTCTTC. Translation: CASKSGSPNEQFF.

The chain carries TRBV27 and TRBJ2-7; 11 nucleotides align to TRBD1. The CDR3 length is 14 residues. Germline V lookup: CDR1 MNHEY, CDR2 SMNVEV (reference sequence). V lost 6 bases and J lost 6; bases outside the gene matches: 7. For the CDR3, the DNA is TGTGCCAGCAGCACCGGGACAGGGGGTAGCGAGCAGTACTTC. Translation: CASSTGTGGSEQYF.

The gene calls are TRBV5-4 and TRBJ2-7; no clear D. This CDR3 region has 15 residues. Trimming removed 0 bases at V and 0 bases at J, with 10 bases between. Germline loops: CDR1 SGHNT, CDR2 YYREEE (reference sequence). CDR3 region: CASSLGGPRSYEQYF. CDR3 DNA: TGTGCCAGCAGCTTGGGCGGCCCCCGCTCCTACGAGCAGTACTTC.

The chain couples TRBV7-2 to TRBJ2-1, with 8 bases fitting TRBD2. Trimming at V came to 4 bases and at J to 15 bases, leaving 8 bases not matched to a gene. The germline gives CDR1 SGHTA, CDR2 FQGNSA. The CDR3 is 12 residues long. The CDR3 DNA reads TGTGCCAGCAGCTACTCGGGGGGGTCACGGTTCTTC. Translating gives CASSYSGGSRFF.

This clone was counted only a few times. This chain links TRBV28 with TRBJ1-2, with 8 bases matching TRBD1. CDR3 length equals 16 residues. J gave up 4 bases and V 8 bases, and 15 bases lay outside the gene matches. Per germline, CDR1 MDHEN and CDR2 SYDVKM. This chain's CDR3 is CASCPSAGQAFYGYTF. The CDR3 DNA reads TGTGCCAGCTGCCCATCGGCGGGACAGGCCTTCTATGGCTACACCTTC.

CDR3 coding DNA: TGTGCCAGCATTTGGGGGGAGGACTATGGCTACACCTTC. Encoded protein: CASIWGEDYGYTF. This chain links TRBV6-1 with TRBJ1-2, with D possibly TRBD1 on 5 matching bases. The CDR3 has 13 residues. The germline V gene encodes CDR1 MNHNS and CDR2 SASEGT. V shed 7 bases and J shed 3 bases, with 12 bases lying between them.

This clone appeared once. The rearrangement joins TRBV5-1 to TRBJ1-1, with no clear D. The CDR3 totals 14 residues. Germline CDR1 and CDR2: SGHRS and YFSETQ. Trimming pared 1 base from V and 4 bases from J, leaving 11 bases between. Here the CDR3 reads CASSLPGLGTEAFF. The CDR3 DNA reads TGCGCCAGCAGCTTGCCCGGGTTGGGCACTGAAGCTTTCTTT.

The chain links TRBV4-1 to TRBJ1-3, with 9 bases fitting TRBD1. The V and J ends lost 3 bases and 7 bases, in that order; junction bases with no gene match: 7. This CDR3 spans 15 amino acids. Germline V CDR1 and CDR2: MGHRA, YSYEKL. CDR3 sequence: CASSHRTGVGNTIYF. The CDR3 bases are TGCGCCAGCAGCCACCGGACAGGGGTTGGTAACACCATATATTTT.

The chain uses TRBV11-1 and TRBJ1-5, with unresolved D. Germline V gene sequence: CDR1 SGHAT, CDR2 FQDESV (reference sequence). The CDR3 runs 14 residues. V dropped 5 bases and J dropped 0 bases, with 8 bases sitting between them. CDR3 nucleotide sequence: TGTGCCAGCAGCCAGGACGGTAGCAATCAGCCCCAGCATTTT. Its translation: CASSQDGSNQPQHF. The whole variable domain, filled in from reference TRBV11-1 and TRBJ1-5, reads EAEVAQSPRYKITEKSQAVAFWCDPISGHATLYWYRQILGQGPELLVQFQDESVVDDSQLPKDRFSAERLKGVDSTLKIQPAELGDSAMYLCASSQDGSNQPQHFGDGTRLSIL.

Comment on this clone: The junction shows a germline mismatch at one end, possibly a read error. V and J are TRBV28 and TRBJ2-7; 7 bases are a match to TRBD1. This CDR3 spans 11 amino acids. CDR1 MDHEN and CDR2 SYDVKM come from the germline V gene. The chain's CDR3 is CASRSDRFINF. In DNA, the CDR3 is TGTGCCAGCAGGTCGGACAGGTTCATTAACTTC.

The chain links TRBV30 to TRBJ1-3; no firm D call. Trimming shortened V by 1 base and J by 3 bases, and 7 bases separated the two germline ends. The germline gives CDR1 GTSNPN, CDR2 SVGIG (reference sequence). The CDR3 totals 13 residues. CDR3 residues: CAWSASYGNTIYF. DNA of the CDR3: TGTGCCTGGAGTGCCTCCTATGGAAACACCATATATTTT. Drawing the rest from reference TRBV30 and TRBJ1-3, the complete variable domain is SQTIHQWPATLVQPVGSPLSLECTVEGTSNPNLYWYRQAAGRGLQLLFYSVGIGQISSEVPQNLSASRPQDRQFILSSKKLLLSDSGFYLCAWSASYGNTIYFGEGSWLTVV.

The rearrangement uses TRBV7-9 and TRBJ2-5, with TRBD1 as a possible D gene (5 bases). CDR3 size: 13 residues. The ends were cut back, 5 bases at V and 1 base at J, with 8 bases in the middle. Germline CDR1 reads SEHNR; CDR2 reads FQNEAQ (reference sequence). This CDR3 reads CASSLGAQETQYF. The CDR3 DNA is TGTGCCAGCAGCCTAGGGGCCCAAGAGACCCAGTACTTC.

The chain carries TRBV29-1 and TRBJ2-3; D gene unclear. The germline V gene has CDR1 SQVTM and CDR2 ANQGSEA. V was cut by 2 bases and J by 6 bases, with 12 bases left in between. This CDR3 region has 13 residues. CDR3 DNA sequence: TGCAGCGTTGAAAGAAATCTTGGGGATACGCAGTATTTT. Its protein product is CSVERNLGDTQYF.

This clone was seen a single time. This chain uses TRBV18 with TRBJ2-5; D might be TRBD2 (5 bases). The germline gives CDR1 KGHSH, CDR2 LQKENI. The CDR3 runs 15 residues. V lost 2 bases to trimming and J lost 5 bases, with 15 bases between them. CDR3 bases: TGTGCCAGCTCACCAACGGGGTCGTCTGTTGAGACCCAGTACTTC. Amino acid sequence: CASSPTGSSVETQYF.

This clone was recorded a few times. The chain joins TRBV6-1 to TRBJ1-5; D might be TRBD1 (5 bases). V lost 7 bases and J 4 bases, leaving 14 bases between the germline ends. The germline V gene has CDR1 MNHNS and CDR2 SASEGT. This CDR3 has 14 residues. The CDR3 is CASNGRQRNQPQHF. The DNA for the CDR3 is TGTGCCAGCAACGGACGACAGCGAAATCAGCCCCAGCATTTT.

In its sample, this clone was seen a few times. Additional DNA sequences in this sample encode the identical CDR3. The chain is built from TRBV7-9 and TRBJ2-5; D possibly corresponds to TRBD1 (6 bases). The CDR3 length is 14 residues. Looked up from germline, CDR1 is SEHNR and CDR2 is FQNEAQ (reference sequence). Trimming shortened V by 0 bases and J by 5 bases, and 10 bases separated the two germline ends. This chain's CDR3 is CASSLAGAGETQYF. CDR3 coding DNA: TGTGCCAGCAGCTTAGCGGGGGCCGGGGAGACCCAGTACTTC. Supplemented by reference TRBV7-9 and TRBJ2-5, the full variable domain reads DTGVSQNPRHKITKRGQNVTFRCDPISEHNRLYWYRQTLGQGPEFLTYFQNEAQLEKSRLLSDRFSAERPKGSFSTLEIQRTEQGDSAMYLCASSLAGAGETQYFGPGTRLLVL.

The chain uses TRBV30 and TRBJ1-1; D is uncertain. The CDR3 sequence is 13 residues long. Trimming took 0 bases from V and 5 from J, leaving 10 bases between them. The germline V gene has CDR1 GTSNPN and CDR2 SVGIG (reference sequence). Here the CDR3 DNA reads TGTGCCTGGAGTGTAATGGAGGGAACTGAAGCTTTCTTT. Protein: CAWSVMEGTEAFF.

This sequence joins TRBV15 and TRBJ2-1; 7 nucleotides line up with TRBD2. V lost 7 bases, J lost 9 bases, and 15 bases stayed unmatched. Germline V lookup: CDR1 LNHNV, CDR2 YYDKDF (reference sequence). This CDR3 spans 15 amino acids. CDR3 amino acids: CATKQLADEAREQFF. The CDR3 DNA reads as TGTGCCACCAAGCAGCTAGCGGATGAGGCTCGTGAGCAGTTCTTC.